This T cell receptor beta chain was observed in a study of blood T cell repertoires in COVID-19. Original data processing: How many nucleated cells were present was estimated from reference gene primer amplification. Sequencing was performed with immunoSEQ multiplex PCR; in TCRdb, only in-frame clones are kept and a portion is missing. The V and J calls and the clone size are those of that table, but D and trimming were determined from the DNA. In the table there are some 140,000 clones, approximately 84% of which are singletons. V lost 8 bases and J 4 bases, leaving 9 bases between the germline ends. The CDR3 runs to 12 residues.

J is TRBJ1-3 and V is TRBV12-3 or TRBV12-4; the D gene is possibly TRBD1 (5 bases). The specimen was PBMCs or T cells enriched from blood (not recorded which). The receptor's source is a middle-aged man with acute COVID-19. CDR3 DNA: TGTGCCAGCGGCCAGGGAGGAAACACCATATATTTT. It codes for CASGQGGNTIYF.